Presented here are 32 T cell receptor beta chains from one specimen sequenced in a study of T cell clonality in common variable immunodeficiency. Method: immunoSEQ multiplex PCR; TCRdb's copy keeps in-frame clones and lacks some. The sample shows tens of thousands of clones, none of them appearing just once. Sequencing was performed on peripheral blood mononuclear cells. All receptors come from a person between 18 and 69 years old in good health.

This clone came up a few times. The CDR3 DNA, read in part, is TGTGCCAGCAGCCCCGGGACTAGCAGCTACGAG. This translates into CASSPGTSSYE. The CDR3 in its entirety is CASSPGTSSYEQYF. The rearrangement joins TRBV7-8 to TRBJ2-7, with 9 bases fitting TRBD2. The CDR3 end is not reached by the read, which stops 3 residues before it; the germline J gene fills it in. The junction had 5 bases not matched to a gene; V was cut back by 5 bases and J by 3 bases. CDR3 length: 14 residues. Germline loops: CDR1 SGHVS, CDR2 FQNEAQ.

This clone was observed at least ten times. Sequencing ends 3 residues short of the CDR3 end; the germline J gene provides the rest. The V call is TRBV10-3, the J call TRBJ2-3; perhaps TRBD1 as D (6 bases). Germline V lookup: CDR1 ENHRY, CDR2 SYGVKD. The CDR3 spans 12 residues. V shed 6 bases and J shed 3 bases, with 7 bases lying between them. The DNA read from the CDR3 is TGTGCCATCAGCCAGGGGACAGATACG. This sequence encodes CAISQGTDT. The CDR3 in its entirety is CAISQGTDTQYF.

This clone was observed many times. The CDR3 extends 3 residues past the end of the read, so its final part is completed from the germline J gene. This CDR3 is also generated by other DNA sequences in the sample. This rearrangement joins TRBV20-1 to TRBJ1-5; TRBD1 is a possible D gene (5 bases). V was clipped by 3 bases and J by 1 base, with 7 bases between them. CDR3 size: 13 residues. CDR1 is DFQATT and CDR2 is SNEGSKA in the germline V gene (reference sequence). The DNA read from the CDR3 is TGCAGTGCTAGTAGGGGAAGCAATCAGCCC. It encodes CSASRGSNQP. The full CDR3 protein reads CSASRGSNQPQHF.

In this sample, this clone turned up many times. From the germline J gene comes the end of the CDR3, since the read stops 3 residues before it. V usage is TRBV29-1 and J usage is TRBJ2-7; TRBD1 agrees at 10 bases. V trimming: 6 bases; J trimming: 1 base; junction bases outside the gene matches: 9. Germline V gives CDR1 SQVTM, CDR2 ANQGSEA. The CDR3 has 15 amino acids. Partial CDR3 DNA: TGCAGCGTGACAAAAGGGGACAGGGGATCCTACGAG. It specifies CSVTKGDRGSYE. The whole CDR3 protein reads CSVTKGDRGSYEQYF.

This clone was seen many times. The observed sequence ends 3 residues before the CDR3 terminus, with the missing tail filled in from the germline J gene. The chain has TRBV19 and TRBJ1-1; D perhaps matches TRBD1 (5 bases). The germline V gene has CDR1 LNHDA and CDR2 SQIVND (reference sequence). The CDR3 has 13 amino acids. The V end lost 7 bases, the J end lost 1 base, and 10 bases lay between the germline ends. CDR3 sequence: CASKDTPNTEAFF. CDR3 DNA, as far as it was read: TGTGCCAGTAAGGACACTCCGAACACTGAA.

In this sample, this clone turned up many times. The CDR3 reads CAIRGQGAGETQYF. CDR3 DNA (partial): TGTGCCATCAGGGGACAGGGGGCAGGAGAGACC. The chain combines TRBV10-3 with TRBJ2-5, with 12 bases matching TRBD1. The CDR3 end is not reached by the read, which stops 3 residues before it; the germline J gene fills it in. V lost 6 bases to trimming and J lost 4 bases; unmatched junction nucleotides: 3. This CDR3 has 14 residues. Germline lookup yields CDR1 ENHRY and CDR2 SYGVKD.

This clone was recorded at least ten times. The DNA ends 3 residues before the CDR3 does, and the rest of the CDR3 is filled in from the germline J gene. The V gene is TRBV5-1, the J gene TRBJ1-1, with TRBD1 matching 9 bases. The CDR3 sequence is 16 residues long. Germline CDR1 and CDR2: SGHRS and YFSETQ. V trimming: 4 bases; J trimming: 6 bases; junction bases outside the gene matches: 13. This CDR3 is CASSEGQGGLGAEAFF. Partial CDR3 DNA: TGCGCCAGCAGCGAGGGACAGGGAGGGCTTGGAGCTGAA.

This clone was observed many times. The CDR3 goes on 3 residues after the read ends, and that part is filled in from the germline J gene. The chain couples TRBV7-2 to TRBJ1-2; D possibly corresponds to TRBD1 (5 bases). CDR1 is SGHTA, CDR2 FQGNSA, per germline. The CDR3 loop spans 14 amino acids. Trimming took 0 bases from V and 7 from J, leaving 12 bases between them. The CDR3 is CASSLALGASGYTF. Incomplete CDR3 DNA: TGTGCCAGCAGCTTAGCGCTTGGGGCGTCTGGC.

This clone was observed a few times. The missing CDR3 end, 3 residues past where the read stops, is filled in from the germline J gene. V usage is TRBV19 and J usage is TRBJ2-7, with 12 bases aligning to TRBD2. CDR3 length equals 16 residues. CDR1 and CDR2 from the germline V gene are LNHDA and SQIVND (reference sequence). Losses at the gene ends were 4 bases for V and 5 bases for J; bases not matched to a gene: 9. The CDR3 here is CASSTATSGSLNEQYF. The CDR3 DNA, read in part, is TGTGCCAGTAGTACAGCGACTAGCGGGAGTCTTAACGAG.

This clone was observed many times. The CDR3 end lies 3 residues beyond the end of the read and is filled in from the germline J gene. The rearrangement joins TRBV19 to TRBJ2-5; TRBD1 might be the D (6 bases). CDR3 length: 14 amino acids. Per germline, CDR1 LNHDA and CDR2 SQIVND (reference sequence). CDR3 amino acids: CATSVRTVQETQYF. CDR3 DNA (partial): TGTGCGACCAGTGTCCGGACAGTTCAAGAGACC.

This clone was found many times. The CDR3 end lies 3 residues beyond the end of the read and is filled in from the germline J gene. The gene calls are TRBV19 and TRBJ2-1; D may be TRBD1 or TRBD2 (5 bases each). Germline V CDR1 and CDR2: LNHDA, SQIVND (reference sequence). There are 14 residues in the CDR3. Trimming took 6 bases from V and 0 from J, leaving 9 bases between them. The DNA read from the CDR3 is TGTGCCAGTAGACCAGGGAGCTCCTACAATGAG. Amino acid sequence: CASRPGSSYNE. The whole CDR3 reads CASRPGSSYNEQFF.

This clone was observed at least ten times. Read data end 3 residues before the CDR3 end; the end is taken from the germline J gene. V is TRBV19 and J is TRBJ1-5; D possibly corresponds to TRBD1 (6 bases). CDR3 length: 16 residues. V gave up 4 bases and J gave up 2 bases, with 15 bases separating them. The V gene's germline CDR1 is LNHDA and CDR2 SQIVND (reference sequence). CDR3 DNA, as far as it was read: TGTGCCAGTAGTAGACCCAGGGGAGGGGGCAATCAGCCC. This encodes CASSRPRGGGNQP. The CDR3 as a whole reads CASSRPRGGGNQPQHF.

This clone was found many times. The read terminates 3 residues ahead of where the CDR3 ends, so the germline J gene completes it. The chain recombines TRBV23-1 with TRBJ1-4; D is unclear. TRBV23-1 is noted as an ORF with a role that remains uncertain. Trimming took 7 bases from V and 7 from J, leaving 13 bases between them. The CDR3 sequence is 13 residues long. CDR3 protein: CASIPRRGEKLFF. The CDR3 bases that were read are TGCGCCAGCATCCCCAGGCGGGGTGAAAAA.

This clone was observed at least ten times. The read finishes 3 residues shy of the CDR3 end, and the germline J gene is used to complete it. The rearrangement joins TRBV5-1 to TRBJ2-5; 8 bases are a match to TRBD2. Germline CDR1 is SGHRS and CDR2 is YFSETQ. Germline trimming cut 5 bases from V and 2 bases from J; bases unmatched to any gene: 8. There are 15 residues in the CDR3. The CDR3 reads CASRALSGVQETQYF. The CDR3 DNA, read in part, is TGCGCCAGCAGGGCTCTTAGCGGGGTACAAGAGACC.

This clone appeared many times. Read coverage stops 3 residues before the CDR3 terminus; the germline J gene supplies the remainder. The chain has TRBV23-1 and TRBJ1-1; D may be TRBD1 (6 bases). TRBV23-1 is flagged as an ORF with uncertain function. CDR3 length: 15 residues. V gave up 4 bases and J gave up 4 bases, with 16 bases separating them. CDR3 DNA, as far as it was read: TGCGCCAGCAGTCCCGCTAGGGGGGGGTGCACTGAA. As protein: CASSPARGGCTE. The whole CDR3 protein is CASSPARGGCTEAFF.

There are many counts of this clone. The CDR3 is cut off 3 residues early in the read; its end comes from the germline J gene. This rearrangement joins TRBV18 to TRBJ1-2; 7 positions agree with TRBD1. The CDR3 loop spans 15 amino acids. Trimming removed 8 bases from V and 4 bases from J; junction bases left unmatched: 13. Germline V lookup: CDR1 KGHSH, CDR2 LQKENI. CDR3 sequence reads: CASTTGYGTGYGYTF. The covered CDR3 bases are TGTGCCAGCACGACAGGGTATGGAACTGGCTATGGC.

This clone was observed a few times. The CDR3 end is not reached by the read, which stops 3 residues before it; the germline J gene fills it in. The chain employs TRBV11-2 and TRBJ1-4; D is possibly TRBD1 (5 bases). Germline CDR1 reads SGHAT; CDR2 reads FQNNGV. V was trimmed by 3 bases and J by 3 bases, leaving 8 bases between them. The CDR3 is 14 amino acids. This chain's CDR3 is CASSLWGANEKLFF. CDR3 DNA, as far as it was read: TGTGCCAGCAGCTTGTGGGGGGCTAATGAAAAA.

This clone was counted ten times or more. The read gets to within 3 residues of the CDR3 end, and the germline J gene fills in the rest. The chain combines TRBV6-2 or TRBV6-3 with TRBJ2-7; TRBD1 aligns across 8 bases. Germline CDR1 and CDR2: MNHEY and SVGEGT. V was pared by 6 bases and J by 6 bases, with 13 bases of the junction left unmatched. This CDR3 has 15 amino acids. The CDR3 is CASSPTRTGPREQYF. The CDR3 bases that were read are TGTGCCAGCAGCCCAACTCGGACAGGGCCGCGCGAG.

This clone was recorded at least ten times. The read ends 3 residues shy of where the CDR3 ends; the end is completed using the germline J gene. This chain joins TRBV7-8 and TRBJ2-7; 7 bases are shared with TRBD1. The CDR3 loop spans 15 amino acids. Germline V gene sequence: CDR1 SGHVS, CDR2 FQNEAQ. The ends lost 0 bases at V and 1 base at J; junction bases unmatched: 3. The CDR3 protein is CASSLAAGGSYEQYF. The sequenced part of the CDR3 DNA is TGTGCCAGCAGCTTAGCAGCAGGGGGATCCTACGAG.

In this sample, this clone turned up many times. The read stops 3 residues short of the end of the CDR3; the missing end is completed from the germline J gene. V gene TRBV12-3 or TRBV12-4 combines with J gene TRBJ2-1, with 13 bases aligning to TRBD2. V trimming: 8 bases; J trimming: 5 bases; junction bases outside the gene matches: 6. This CDR3 has 15 amino acids. The part of the CDR3 DNA that was read is TGTGCCAGCGGAGGTGGGACTAGCGGGAACAATGAG. Amino acid sequence: CASGGGTSGNNE. The full CDR3 reads CASGGGTSGNNEQFF.

This clone has ten or more counts. The read ends 3 residues before the CDR3 terminus; that terminus is restored from the germline J gene. V usage is TRBV18 and J usage is TRBJ1-3; D unresolved. The germline V and J ends were trimmed by 6 bases and 0 bases, with 21 bases remaining between them. This CDR3 is 18 amino acids long. Per the germline V gene, CDR1 is KGHSH and CDR2 is LQKENI. The DNA read from the CDR3 is TGTGCCAGCTCCCCCACACGCATCGGGTTTTCCTCTGGAAACACC. As protein: CASSPTRIGFSSGNT. The whole CDR3 sequence reads CASSPTRIGFSSGNTIYF.

The table lists this clone with many counts. Read sequence stops 3 residues before the CDR3 end, and the germline J gene provides the missing end. The rearrangement links TRBV10-3 to TRBJ2-2, with TRBD1 identical over 8 bases. This CDR3 contains 13 residues. The germline V gene has CDR1 ENHRY and CDR2 SYGVKD. The trim removed 4 bases at V and 9 bases at J, leaving 4 bases unmatched. The CDR3 reads CAISGTGTWELFF. The DNA read from the CDR3 is TGTGCCATCAGTGGGACAGGGACCTGGGAG.

This clone has at least ten counts. The read stops 3 residues short of the end of the CDR3; the missing end is completed from the germline J gene. This sequence joins TRBV6-2 or TRBV6-3 and TRBJ2-2; D is unresolved. With 11 bases removed from V and 5 bases from J, the gap between germline ends came to 15 bases. In germline, CDR1 is MNHEY, CDR2 SVGEGT. CDR3 size: 13 residues. CDR3 amino acids: CAGRRALTGELFF. The sequenced part of the CDR3 DNA is TGTGCCGGCCGAAGGGCCCTTACCGGGGAG.

This clone was seen repeatedly, ten times or more. The read falls 3 residues short of the CDR3 end, and the missing part is taken from the germline J gene. The rearrangement uses TRBV28 and TRBJ2-7; perhaps TRBD2 as D (6 bases). The CDR3 runs to 12 residues. Germline V gives CDR1 MDHEN, CDR2 SYDVKM. Between the trimmed V and J ends, which lost 6 bases and 3 bases, there was a span of 9 bases. CDR3 DNA, as far as it was read: TGTGCCAGCAGCACCGGGGGCTACGAG. It encodes CASSTGGYE. The entire CDR3 protein reads CASSTGGYEQYF.

This clone has a count of ten or more. From the germline J gene comes the end of the CDR3, since the read stops 3 residues before it. The genes are TRBV7-9 and TRBJ2-2; D gene uncertain. V was shortened by 1 base and J by 1 base, with 7 bases between the two germline ends. Looked up from germline, CDR1 is SEHNR and CDR2 is FQNEAQ (reference sequence). The CDR3 sequence is 15 residues long. The covered CDR3 bases are TGTGCCAGCAGCTTAGATGCCGGGAACACCGGGGAG. Protein: CASSLDAGNTGE. In full, the CDR3 is CASSLDAGNTGELFF.

Ten or more counts support this clone. The sequenced CDR3 bases are TGTGCCAGCAGTGACTCCGGGACAGGGACTGAA. Translation: CASSDSGTGTE. The full CDR3 sequence reads CASSDSGTGTEAFF. This chain uses TRBV6-4 with TRBJ1-1; 9 bases fit TRBD1. The DNA ends 3 residues before the CDR3 does, and the rest of the CDR3 is filled in from the germline J gene. From germline, CDR1 is MRHNA and CDR2 SNTAGT. With V trimmed by 0 bases and J by 5 bases, 1 base remained unmatched. The CDR3 covers 14 residues.

There are many counts of this clone. The read ends 3 residues early relative to the CDR3; the germline J gene fills the gap. The V gene is TRBV12-3 or TRBV12-4, the J gene TRBJ1-2; perhaps TRBD1 as D (5 bases). Trimming left V 5 bases short and J 3 bases short, with 10 bases between. This CDR3 comprises 13 residues. The CDR3 is CASSVIGDYGYTF. The part of the CDR3 DNA that was read is TGTGCCAGCAGTGTTATAGGGGACTATGGC.

This clone appeared many times. The sequence runs out 3 residues before the end of the CDR3; the remainder is reconstructed from the germline J gene. This sequence joins TRBV5-1 and TRBJ2-3, with D perhaps TRBD2 (6 bases). With 2 bases removed from V and 6 bases from J, the gap between germline ends came to 16 bases. The CDR3 contains 15 residues. Per the germline V gene, CDR1 is SGHRS and CDR2 is YFSETQ. The part of the CDR3 DNA that was read is TGCGCCAGCAGCTTAGTCCCGGGACTTACTGATACG. Protein sequence: CASSLVPGLTDT. The entire CDR3 protein reads CASSLVPGLTDTQYF.

This clone was observed a few times. The read is 3 residues too short to cover the CDR3 end, so that end is filled in from the germline J gene. V is TRBV19 and J is TRBJ1-5; TRBD1 is a possible D gene (6 bases). V shed 5 bases and J shed 0 bases, with 14 bases lying between them. The germline CDR1 and CDR2 sequences are LNHDA and SQIVND (reference sequence). The CDR3 is 16 amino acids. CDR3 loop: CASSASTGYSNQPQHF. Incomplete CDR3 DNA: TGTGCCAGTAGTGCTTCGACAGGCTATAGCAATCAGCCC. Combining the CDR3 with reference TRBV19 and TRBJ1-5 gives the whole variable domain DGGITQSPKYLFRKEGQNVTLSCEQNLNHDAMYWYRQDPGQGLRLIYYSQIVNDFQKGDIAEGYSVSREKKESFPLTVTSAQKNPTAFYLCASSASTGYSNQPQHFGDGTRLSIL.

Ten or more counts support this clone. The sequenced fragment ends 3 residues before the CDR3 boundary, so the rest is inferred from the germline J gene. V and J are TRBV7-2 and TRBJ1-3; D is unclear. The ends were cut back, 5 bases at V and 0 bases at J, with 11 bases in the middle. The CDR3 consists of 15 residues. Per germline, CDR1 SGHTA and CDR2 FQGNSA. The chain's CDR3 is CASSIISYSGNTIYF. The DNA read from the CDR3 is TGTGCCAGCAGCATTATCTCCTACTCTGGAAACACC.

This clone has ten or more counts. Read sequence stops 3 residues before the CDR3 end, and the germline J gene provides the missing end. V usage is TRBV12-3 or TRBV12-4 and J usage is TRBJ2-7; no clear D. The CDR3 consists of 14 residues. Trimming pared 7 bases from V and 0 bases from J, leaving 13 bases between. The DNA read from the CDR3 is TGTGCCAGCACTGAGTCTCAGAACTCCTACGAG. Its protein product is CASTESQNSYE. In full, the CDR3 reads CASTESQNSYEQYF.

This clone was recorded many times. The sequenced part of the CDR3 DNA is TGTGCCAGCAGCTTAAGGACAGGTGAG. Translation: CASSLRTGE. The whole CDR3 sequence is CASSLRTGEQFF. This chain connects TRBV11-3 to TRBJ2-1; 7 bases line up with TRBD1. The DNA ends 3 residues before the CDR3 does, and the rest of the CDR3 is filled in from the germline J gene. Germline assignment: CDR1 SGHNT and CDR2 YENEEA. The length of the CDR3 is 12 residues. The trim removed 2 bases at V and 9 bases at J, leaving 1 base unmatched.